Sequencing of this TCR beta chain was carried out in a study of CD8 T cells in Susac syndrome (dated by TCRdb to between 2018 and 2020). Some background on the complete study: The study used repertoire sequencing to test whether antigen drove CD8+ T cell activation and differentiation in Susac syndrome. Clonality of the CD8+ T cell repertoire was compared between more than 10 healthy donors, roughly 14 Susac syndrome patients and roughly 15 multiple sclerosis patients.

Turning to this clonotype: Its target antigen remains unknown. There are no base qualities to consult, and no much larger clone falls within one base.

What the work shows at the level of the full study, not this receptor alone: The number of individuals in the TCR sequencing and HLA analysis was acknowledged as relatively small.

The germline V gene (reference sequence) provides CDR1 SEHNR and CDR2 FQNEAQ. Inclusive of the bounding cysteine and phenylalanine, the CDR3 is 15 residues long. Just the 45-base CDR3 DNA is kept, in frame starting at base 1. A distance of 13 bases separates the germline ends of V and J, which lose 3 bases and 4 bases respectively. High-throughput TCR beta sequencing profiled peripheral blood CD8+ and CD4+ T cells from healthy donors, Susac syndrome patients and multiple sclerosis patients. Multiple sclerosis controls were treatment-naive patients with stable or active relapsing-remitting disease fulfilling revised McDonald criteria. Bulk CD8+ and CD4+ T cells were purified magnetically by negative isolation, whereas CD8+ TEMRA cells were enriched by FACS. Blood was collected in EDTA tubes and processed within 24 hours, with PBMCs isolated through density gradient centrifugation. PBMCs destined for TCR sequencing were cryopreserved in liquid nitrogen and later thawed in a 37 °C water bath. Purity of sorted or isolated CD4+, CD8+ and CD8+ TEMRA cells was at least 90%.

RNA was extracted using the RNeasy kit, and about 0.45 to 1 microgram was reverse transcribed with random hexamers. The immunoSEQ multiplex PCR assay, covering 54 Vbeta and 13 Jbeta segments, was used to amplify TCR beta CDR3 regions. To correct PCR amplification bias, a synthetic template baseline was used for both primer optimization and computational correction. Turning to the authors' computational methods: Reads were annotated to V, D and J genes per IMGT and analyzed with immunoSEQ Analyzer, keeping only productive sequences. Clonality was computed as one minus Shannon entropy normalized by log2 of the number of productive unique sequences. For each patient and control, public and private clones were evaluated within the 100 most prevalent clones. Clones were defined as Susac-specific if absent from the healthy and MS cohorts, from approximately 1,100 published viral clones and from other ImmuneACCESS disease sequences. Starting from the raw public reads, TCRdb applied fastp trimming at Q25, assembled clones with MiXCR and retained in-frame beta chains. Every entry covers one CDR3 protein and lists the most common genes and DNA from its rows. What appears here as the V and J calls and clone size reflects TCRdb's work, not the paper's. Counted in this sample were some 300,000 distinct CDR3 sequences; 80% to 90% of them appeared once. 0.11% of the sample is held by the ten biggest clonotypes.

This TCR came from a human donor with multiple sclerosis. The specimen was CD8+ T cells from PBMCs. This chain is built from TRBV7-9 and TRBJ2-1; the D gene is unclear. The nucleotide sequence is TGTGCCAGCAGCTTTACCGGTATGAATTACAATGAGCAGTTCTTC. Its translation is CASSFTGMNYNEQFF.